These 9 T cell receptor beta chains share one sample of origin, sequenced in a study of T-cell reconstitution after alpha-beta-depleted transplantation in children. Unique molecular identifiers were incorporated when the TCRbeta library was constructed. TCRdb ran MiXCR on the PCR reads and lists one entry per CDR3 protein. The sample consists of around 440,000 distinct CDR3 sequences, approximately 10% of them appearing once. The source material was PBMCs, sampled before TCRalphabeta/CD19-depleted stem cell transplant. The receptor set was obtained from a child aged 2-15 years with inherited bone marrow failure, due to receive a stem cell transplant.

The chain has TRBV12-3 or TRBV12-4 and TRBJ2-3; 9 bases map to TRBD1. CDR3 length: 17 amino acids. V lost 7 bases, J lost 3 bases, and 14 bases stayed unmatched. CDR3 nucleotides: TGTGCCAGCACCCCGGGGACAGGGCGGGTTGGTACAGATACGCAGTATTTT. It is translated as CASTPGTGRVGTDTQYF.

This clonotype was observed many times. The chain couples TRBV10-3 to TRBJ1-2; no clear D. Per germline, CDR1 ENHRY and CDR2 SYGVKD. The V and J ends lost 2 bases and 4 bases respectively, with 17 bases between them. The CDR3 length is 16 residues. CDR3 bases: TGTGCCATCAGTGAGCACCCCGGGGAGGGCGGCTATGGCTACACCTTC. Its protein is CAISEHPGEGGYGYTF.

Concerning this clonotype: An end of the junction does not agree with germline; a read error may underlie this. The chain uses TRBV9 and TRBJ2-3, with D possibly being TRBD2 (6 bases). From germline, CDR1 is SGDLS and CDR2 YYNGEE. CDR3 size: 13 residues. The CDR3 region is CASSRAGSDTQYF. In nucleotides, the CDR3 is TGTGCCAGCAGCCGGGCGGGATCAGATACACAGTATTTT.

Only a few counts were recorded for this clonotype. The chain has TRBV5-5 and TRBJ2-1, with 10 bases that match TRBD2. The CDR3 contains 16 residues. From germline, CDR1 is SGHKS and CDR2 YYEKEE (reference sequence). V gave up 5 bases and J gave up 4 bases; unmatched junction bases: 9. The CDR3 protein is CASSGRLAGSYNEQFF. The CDR3 DNA sequence: TGTGCCAGCAGTGGTCGACTAGCGGGTTCATACAATGAGCAGTTCTTC. Full variable domain (missing parts from reference TRBV5-5 and TRBJ2-1): DAGVTQSPTHLIKTRGQQVTLRCSPISGHKSVSWYQQVLGQGPQFIFQYYEKEERGRGNFPDRFSARQFPNYSSELNVNALLLGDSALYLCASSGRLAGSYNEQFFGPGTRLTVL.

This clonotype was counted many times. The rearrangement joins TRBV20-1 to TRBJ2-5, with D maybe TRBD2 (6 bases). The CDR3 extends over 18 amino acids. Germline CDR1 is DFQATT and CDR2 is SNEGSKA (reference sequence). V shed 1 base and J shed 6 bases, with 27 bases lying between them. CDR3 in amino acids: CSARVWRDLPGGRKTQYF. In DNA form, the CDR3 reads TGCAGTGCTAGAGTTTGGCGGGACCTCCCAGGAGGTCGAAAGACCCAGTACTTC.

This clonotype occurred many times. The chain has TRBV7-9 and TRBJ2-7; 7 nucleotides agree with TRBD1. Germline CDR1 is SEHNR and CDR2 is FQNEAQ (reference sequence). The CDR3 is made up of 17 amino acids. V was clipped by 2 bases and J by 3 bases; unmatched bases: 13. CDR3 amino acids: CASSLSLGDSLNYEQYF. Here the CDR3 DNA reads TGTGCCAGCAGCTTATCCCTGGGGGACAGCTTAAACTACGAGCAGTACTTC. The variable domain in full, completed from reference TRBV7-9 and TRBJ2-7, reads DTGVSQNPRHKITKRGQNVTFRCDPISEHNRLYWYRQTLGQGPEFLTYFQNEAQLEKSRLLSDRFSAERPKGSFSTLEIQRTEQGDSAMYLCASSLSLGDSLNYEQYFGPGTRLTVT.

This clonotype was observed many times. The chain combines TRBV6-5 with TRBJ2-4, with D perhaps TRBD1 (6 bases). This CDR3 has 17 residues. In germline, CDR1 is MNHEY, CDR2 SVGAGI. V lost 0 bases to trimming and J lost 2 bases, with 14 bases between them. The CDR3 DNA is TGTGCCAGCAGTTACTCTTTGGCAGGGGATACCAAAAACATTCAGTACTTC. Encoded protein: CASSYSLAGDTKNIQYF.

This clonotype was counted many times. The J gene is TRBJ2-1, the V gene TRBV7-2, with D maybe TRBD2 (5 bases). This CDR3 spans 15 amino acids. Trimming cost V 1 base and J 5 bases, with 12 bases left between them. From germline, CDR1 is SGHTA and CDR2 FQGNSA. In nucleotides, the CDR3 is TGTGCCAGCAGCTTAGTAACGGGATCCCACAATGAGCAGTTCTTC. Residues: CASSLVTGSHNEQFF.

Note on this clonotype: A much larger clonotype is one base distant, so this may be a read error. CDR3 in amino acids: CASSSTWAPGSSYNGQFF. The CDR3 DNA is TGTGCCAGCAGCTCGACTTGGGCCCCTGGCAGCTCCTACAATGGGCAGTTCTTC. The chain recombines TRBV11-1 with TRBJ2-1; D is ambiguous. The CDR3 is made up of 18 amino acids. From germline, CDR1 is SGHAT and CDR2 FQDESV (reference sequence).